Following are 17 T cell receptor beta chains from one sample sequenced in a study of T cell responses to AZD1222 COVID-19 vaccine. Data came from immunoSEQ multiplex PCR; TCRdb stores just in-frame clones and leaves some out. The sample yields 150,000 or so clones, about 91% seen once. The sequenced sample was peripheral blood, obtained 28 days after the second AZD1222 dose. The source of these receptors is an adult who received the AZD1222 COVID-19 vaccine.

The rearrangement uses TRBV18 and TRBJ2-3, with unresolved D. The CDR3 is 11 amino acids. V lost 3 bases, J lost 5 bases, and 3 bases lay in between. Looked up from germline, CDR1 is KGHSH and CDR2 is LQKENI. CDR3 DNA sequence: TGTGCCAGCTCACCGGGAGATACGCAGTATTTT. Encoded protein: CASSPGDTQYF.

The chain has TRBV25-1 and TRBJ1-2; maybe TRBD1 (6 bases). The V gene's germline CDR1 is MGHDK and CDR2 SYGVNS. The CDR3 covers 14 residues. Between the trimmed V and J ends, which lost 1 base and 4 bases, there was a span of 10 bases. The chain's CDR3 is CASSEFTGTYGYTF. In DNA form, the CDR3 reads TGTGCCAGCAGTGAATTCACAGGGACCTATGGCTACACCTTC.

This chain connects TRBV19 to TRBJ1-1; D remains ambiguous. CDR3 length: 13 residues. V lost 10 bases, J lost 4 bases, and 16 bases lay in between. Germline V CDR1 and CDR2: LNHDA, SQIVND (reference sequence). CDR3 in amino acids: CAIFQRGGTEAFF. The CDR3 DNA reads as TGTGCCATCTTCCAGCGGGGTGGCACTGAAGCTTTCTTT.

J is TRBJ1-2 and V is TRBV7-9; D call uncertain. Germline V gives CDR1 SEHNR, CDR2 FQNEAQ (reference sequence). V lost 7 bases to trimming and J lost 3 bases, with 12 bases between them. The CDR3 is made up of 13 amino acids. This CDR3 reads CASTPDQYYGYTF. The CDR3, as DNA: TGTGCCAGCACCCCTGACCAGTACTATGGCTACACCTTC.

This sequence joins TRBV14 and TRBJ2-5; tentatively, D is TRBD1 (6 bases). V lost 1 base to trimming and J lost 3 bases, with 21 bases between them. Per the germline V gene, CDR1 is SGHDN and CDR2 is FVKESK. The CDR3 has 18 residues. The CDR3 spells CASSQGWATGGLKETQYF. The CDR3 nucleotides are TGTGCCAGCAGCCAAGGATGGGCGACAGGAGGTTTAAAAGAGACCCAGTACTTC.

The V call is TRBV12-5, the J call TRBJ2-5; D gene ambiguous. Germline values: CDR1 LGHNT, CDR2 FRNRAP. The V gene lost 0 bases and the J gene lost 4 bases, with 0 bases spanning the gap. This CDR3 contains 11 residues. The CDR3 protein is CASGLVETQYF. In DNA form, the CDR3 reads TGTGCTAGTGGTTTGGTAGAGACCCAGTACTTC.

This sequence joins TRBV6-5 and TRBJ1-2; 8 bases match TRBD1. With 6 bases clipped from V and 0 bases from J, the junction kept 3 bases outside the gene matches. CDR1 is MNHEY, CDR2 SVGAGI, per germline. The CDR3 covers 14 residues. CDR3 bases: TGTGCCAGCAGGCTGGACAGGGCTAACTATGGCTACACCTTC. Translated: CASRLDRANYGYTF.

The chain carries TRBV4-2 and TRBJ1-1; no firm D call. Germline lookup yields CDR1 LGHNA and CDR2 YNFKEQ. The CDR3 extends over 15 amino acids. V was trimmed by 0 bases and J by 2 bases, leaving 10 bases between them. In DNA form, the CDR3 reads TGTGCCAGCAGCCAAGATTTCCGGGCCAACACTGAAGCTTTCTTT. Translated: CASSQDFRANTEAFF.

The V call is TRBV28, the J call TRBJ1-2, with a weak D call TRBD1 (6 bases). Germline values: CDR1 MDHEN, CDR2 SYDVKM. CDR3 size: 15 residues. V lost 9 bases and J 5 bases, leaving 22 bases between the germline ends. In DNA, the CDR3 is TGTGCCAGTGCTGTAGGGGGTTCCACGCTTTATGGCTACACCTTC. Its translation is CASAVGGSTLYGYTF.

This sequence joins TRBV30 and TRBJ2-5; 7 bases are a match to TRBD2. The V segment lost 1 base and the J segment 4 bases; nucleotides outside the gene matches: 9. Germline V gene lookup returns CDR1 GTSNPN and CDR2 SVGIG (reference sequence). The CDR3 contains 15 residues. CDR3 sequence reads: CAWSALGGNRETQYF. CDR3 sequence (DNA): TGTGCCTGGAGTGCTCTGGGGGGGAATCGAGAGACCCAGTACTTC. Complete variable domain (other parts from reference TRBV30 and TRBJ2-5): SQTIHQWPATLVQPVGSPLSLECTVEGTSNPNLYWYRQAAGRGLQLLFYSVGIGQISSEVPQNLSASRPQDRQFILSSKKLLLSDSGFYLCAWSALGGNRETQYFGPGTRLLVL.

V gene TRBV7-9 combines with J gene TRBJ1-1, with unresolved D. The germline V gene encodes CDR1 SEHNR and CDR2 FQNEAQ (reference sequence). V was cut by 5 bases and J by 2 bases, with 12 bases left in between. CDR3 length equals 14 residues. CDR3: CASSLGIGNTEAFF. The CDR3 nucleotides read TGTGCCAGCAGCCTAGGGATTGGAAACACTGAAGCTTTCTTT.

The chain has TRBV12-5 and TRBJ1-3; D unresolved. Germline CDR1 is LGHNT and CDR2 is FRNRAP. The CDR3 runs 13 residues. V was shortened by 7 bases and J by 4 bases, with 11 bases between the two germline ends. In DNA, the CDR3 is TGTGCTAGTGCCATTTTAGAGGGAAACACCATATATTTT. It encodes CASAILEGNTIYF. Combining the CDR3 with reference TRBV12-5 and TRBJ1-3 gives the whole variable domain DARVTQTPRHKVTEMGQEVTMRCQPILGHNTVFWYRQTMMQGLELLAYFRNRAPLDDSGMPKDRFSAEMPDATLATLKIQPSEPRDSAVYFCASAILEGNTIYFGEGSWLTVV.

The chain links TRBV2 to TRBJ2-7, with D possibly matching TRBD1 (6 bases). V shed 6 bases and J shed 2 bases, with 14 bases lying between them. Germline assignment: CDR1 SNHLY and CDR2 FYNNEI. The CDR3 extends over 14 amino acids. The CDR3: CASRYTGSPYEQYF. In DNA, the CDR3 is TGTGCCAGCAGATACACAGGGTCCCCCTACGAGCAGTACTTC.

The chain recombines TRBV18 with TRBJ2-7; D gene unclear. The CDR3 sequence is 13 residues long. CDR1 and CDR2 from the germline V gene are KGHSH and LQKENI. Trimming removed 5 bases at V and 4 bases at J, with 12 bases between. The CDR3 coding sequence is TGTGCCAGCTCAACATTCGATGTGTACGAGCAGTACTTC. Translating it yields CASSTFDVYEQYF.

The chain is built from TRBV7-9 and TRBJ2-7; D remains unclear. V lost 5 bases and J 5 bases, leaving 13 bases between the germline ends. This CDR3 contains 13 residues. Germline assignment: CDR1 SEHNR and CDR2 FQNEAQ (reference sequence). The CDR3 DNA follows: TGTGCCAGCAGCACCACTTTGCTGGACGAGCAGTACTTC. Its translation: CASSTTLLDEQYF.

The chain couples TRBV14 to TRBJ2-1; maybe TRBD1 (6 bases). Germline CDR1 and CDR2: SGHDN and FVKESK. Trimming took off 4 bases at V and 0 bases at J, with 10 bases between the two ends. This CDR3 is 15 amino acids long. Here the CDR3 reads CASSPTGSSYNEQFF. Written as DNA, the CDR3 is TGTGCCAGCAGCCCCACAGGGTCCTCCTACAATGAGCAGTTCTTC.

The V gene is TRBV18, the J gene TRBJ2-1, with TRBD2 matching over 8 bases. CDR1 is KGHSH and CDR2 is LQKENI in the germline V gene. The ends lost 0 bases at V and 1 base at J; junction bases unmatched: 2. This CDR3 spans 16 amino acids. The CDR3 coding sequence is TGTGCCAGCTCACCACCGGGCGGGGGGTCCTACAATGAGCAGTTCTTC. As protein: CASSPPGGGSYNEQFF. The full variable domain, completed using reference TRBV18 and TRBJ2-1, is NAGVMQNPRHLVRRRGQEARLRCSPMKGHSHVYWYRQLPEEGLKFMVYLQKENIIDESGMPKERFSAEFPKEGPSILRIQQVVRGDSAAYFCASSPPGGGSYNEQFFGPGTRLTVL.